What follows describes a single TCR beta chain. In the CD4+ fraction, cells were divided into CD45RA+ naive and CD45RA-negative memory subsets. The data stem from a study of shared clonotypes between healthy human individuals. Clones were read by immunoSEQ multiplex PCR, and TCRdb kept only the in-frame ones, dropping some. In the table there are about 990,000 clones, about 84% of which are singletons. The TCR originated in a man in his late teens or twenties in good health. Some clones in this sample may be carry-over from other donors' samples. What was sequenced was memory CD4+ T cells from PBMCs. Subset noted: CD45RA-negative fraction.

The CDR3 sequence: CASSSPGLAGVSYEQYF. The DNA for the CDR3 is TGTGCCAGCAGCTCTCCGGGACTAGCGGGAGTCTCCTACGAGCAGTACTTC. V usage is TRBV28 and J usage is TRBJ2-7; TRBD2 matches 14 bases. With 6 bases clipped from V and 0 bases from J, the junction kept 7 bases outside the gene matches. Germline values: CDR1 MDHEN, CDR2 SYDVKM. This CDR3 contains 17 residues.